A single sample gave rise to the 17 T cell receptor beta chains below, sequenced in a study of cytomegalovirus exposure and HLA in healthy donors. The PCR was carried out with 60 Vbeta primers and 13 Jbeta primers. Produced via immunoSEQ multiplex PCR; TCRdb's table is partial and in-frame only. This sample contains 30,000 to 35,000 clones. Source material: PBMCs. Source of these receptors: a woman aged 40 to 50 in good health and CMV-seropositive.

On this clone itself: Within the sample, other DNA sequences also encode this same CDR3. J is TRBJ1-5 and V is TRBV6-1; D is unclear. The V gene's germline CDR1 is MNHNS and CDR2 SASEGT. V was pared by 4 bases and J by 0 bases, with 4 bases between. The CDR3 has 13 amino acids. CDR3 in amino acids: CASSVYSNQPQHF. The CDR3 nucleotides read TGTGCCAGCAGTGTGTATAGCAATCAGCCCCAGCATTTT.

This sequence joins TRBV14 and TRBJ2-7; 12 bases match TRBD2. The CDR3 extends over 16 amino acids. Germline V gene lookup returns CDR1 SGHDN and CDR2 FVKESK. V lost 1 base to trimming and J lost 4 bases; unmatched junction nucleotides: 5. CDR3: CASSQGLAGAGYEQYF. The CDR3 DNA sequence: TGTGCCAGCAGCCAAGGACTAGCGGGGGCAGGGTACGAGCAGTACTTC.

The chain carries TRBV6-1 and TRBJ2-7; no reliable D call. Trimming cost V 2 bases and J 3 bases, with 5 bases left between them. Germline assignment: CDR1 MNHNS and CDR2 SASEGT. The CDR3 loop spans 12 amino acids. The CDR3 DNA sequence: TGTGCCAGCAGTGAAACCAGCTACGAGCAGTACTTC. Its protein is CASSETSYEQYF.

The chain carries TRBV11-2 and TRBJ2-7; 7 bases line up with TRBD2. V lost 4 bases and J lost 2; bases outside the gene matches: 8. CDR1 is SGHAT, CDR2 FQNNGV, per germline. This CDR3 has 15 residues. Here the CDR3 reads CASSSLRLAPYEQYF. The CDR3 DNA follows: TGTGCCAGCAGCTCCCTACGACTAGCTCCCTACGAGCAGTACTTC.

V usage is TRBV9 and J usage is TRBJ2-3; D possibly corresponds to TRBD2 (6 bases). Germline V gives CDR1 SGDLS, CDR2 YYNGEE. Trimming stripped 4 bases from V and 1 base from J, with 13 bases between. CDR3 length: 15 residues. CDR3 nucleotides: TGTGCCAGCAGCTTCGCCGGGACTGGCACAGATACGCAGTATTTT. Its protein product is CASSFAGTGTDTQYF.

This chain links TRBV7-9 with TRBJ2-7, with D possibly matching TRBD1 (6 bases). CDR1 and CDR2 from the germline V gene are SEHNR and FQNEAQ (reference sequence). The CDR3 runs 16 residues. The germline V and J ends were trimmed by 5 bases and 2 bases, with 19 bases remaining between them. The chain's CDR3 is CASSLPRQESPYEQYF. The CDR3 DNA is TGTGCCAGCAGCCTCCCCCGACAGGAGTCCCCCTACGAGCAGTACTTC.

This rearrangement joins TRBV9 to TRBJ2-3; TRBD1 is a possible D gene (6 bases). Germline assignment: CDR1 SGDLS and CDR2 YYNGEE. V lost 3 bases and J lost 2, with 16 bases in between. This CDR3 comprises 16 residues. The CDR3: CASSAPTGYDTDTQYF. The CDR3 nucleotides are TGTGCCAGCAGCGCCCCGACAGGCTACGACACAGATACGCAGTATTTT.

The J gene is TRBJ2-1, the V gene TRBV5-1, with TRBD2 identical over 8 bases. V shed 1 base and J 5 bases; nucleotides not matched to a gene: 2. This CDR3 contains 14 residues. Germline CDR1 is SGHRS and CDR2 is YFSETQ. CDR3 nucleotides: TGCGCCAGCAGCTTGATGACTAGCGACAATGAGCAGTTCTTC. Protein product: CASSLMTSDNEQFF.

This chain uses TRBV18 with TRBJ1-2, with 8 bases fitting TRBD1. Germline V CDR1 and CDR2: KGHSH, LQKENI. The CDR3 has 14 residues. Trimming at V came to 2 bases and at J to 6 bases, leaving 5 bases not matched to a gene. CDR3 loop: CASSPGTGVNGYTF. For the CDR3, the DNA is TGTGCCAGCTCACCAGGGACAGGAGTTAATGGCTACACCTTC.

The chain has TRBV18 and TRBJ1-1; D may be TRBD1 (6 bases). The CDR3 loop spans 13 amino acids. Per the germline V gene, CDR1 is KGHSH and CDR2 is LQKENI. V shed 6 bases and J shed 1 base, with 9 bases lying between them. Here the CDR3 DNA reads TGTGCCAGCTCTACAGGGCAGAACACTGAAGCTTTCTTT. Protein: CASSTGQNTEAFF.

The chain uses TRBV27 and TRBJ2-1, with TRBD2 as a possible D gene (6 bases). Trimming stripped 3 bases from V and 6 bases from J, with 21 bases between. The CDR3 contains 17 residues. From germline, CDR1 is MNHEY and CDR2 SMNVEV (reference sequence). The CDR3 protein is CASSLGGPYSRINEQFF. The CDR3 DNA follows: TGTGCCAGCAGTTTGGGGGGTCCATATTCGCGGATCAATGAGCAGTTCTTC.

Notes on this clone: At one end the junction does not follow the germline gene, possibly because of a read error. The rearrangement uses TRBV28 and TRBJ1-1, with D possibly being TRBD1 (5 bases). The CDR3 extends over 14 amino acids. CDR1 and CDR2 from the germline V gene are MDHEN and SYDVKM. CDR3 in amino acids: CASSLRPGDSEDFF. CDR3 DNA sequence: TGTGCCAGCAGTTTACGCCCGGGGGATTCTGAAGATTTCTTT.

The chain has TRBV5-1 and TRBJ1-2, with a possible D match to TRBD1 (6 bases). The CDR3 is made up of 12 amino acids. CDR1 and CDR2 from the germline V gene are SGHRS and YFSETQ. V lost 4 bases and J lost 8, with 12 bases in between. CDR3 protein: CASSPLDRGYTF. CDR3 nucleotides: TGCGCCAGCAGCCCACTTGACAGGGGCTACACCTTC.

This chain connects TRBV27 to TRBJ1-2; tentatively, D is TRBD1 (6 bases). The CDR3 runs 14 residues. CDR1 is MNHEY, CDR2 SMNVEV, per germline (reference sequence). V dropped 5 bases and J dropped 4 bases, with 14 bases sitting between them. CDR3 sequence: CASSTWGRGYGYTF. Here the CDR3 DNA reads TGTGCCAGCAGTACCTGGGGCAGGGGCTATGGCTACACCTTC.

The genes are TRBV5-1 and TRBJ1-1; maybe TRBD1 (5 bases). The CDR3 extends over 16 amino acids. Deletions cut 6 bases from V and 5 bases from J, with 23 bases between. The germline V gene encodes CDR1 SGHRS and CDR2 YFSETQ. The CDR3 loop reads CASTSTSGGRGTEAFF. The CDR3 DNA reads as TGCGCCAGCACCTCCACCTCCGGGGGGAGGGGTACTGAAGCTTTCTTT.

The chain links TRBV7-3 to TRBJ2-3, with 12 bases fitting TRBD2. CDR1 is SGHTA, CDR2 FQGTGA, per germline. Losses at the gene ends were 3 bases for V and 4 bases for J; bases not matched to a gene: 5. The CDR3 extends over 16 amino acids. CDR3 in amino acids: CASSFGLAGGPDTQYF. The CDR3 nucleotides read TGTGCCAGCAGCTTTGGCCTAGCGGGAGGGCCAGATACGCAGTATTTT.

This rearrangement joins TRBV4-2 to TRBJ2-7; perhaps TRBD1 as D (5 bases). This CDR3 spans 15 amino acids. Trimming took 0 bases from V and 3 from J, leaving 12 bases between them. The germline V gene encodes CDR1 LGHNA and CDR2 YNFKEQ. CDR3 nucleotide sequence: TGTGCCAGCAGCCAAGATAGGGGCTTACACTACGAGCAGTACTTC. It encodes CASSQDRGLHYEQYF.